The rows below give T cell receptor beta chains drawn from one sample of a study of blood T cell repertoires in COVID-19. Sequenced by immunoSEQ multiplex PCR; TCRdb stores in-frame clones only, minus some. Of about 91,000 clones detected, approximately 90% appear once; the ten largest clones hold around 5%. The sequencing sample was made of peripheral blood. The receptor set was obtained from a woman older than 75 with active COVID-19. CDR3s include the opening cysteine and the closing phenylalanine or tryptophan. The D gene is left open where the match is weak. Clone size is shown for a subset of rows, as once, few, many or a class of expanded clone.

j_gene | d_gene | v_gene | abundance | CDR3aa | CDR3nt
TRBJ2-7 | - | TRBV7-2 | - | CASSLEYSPSREQYF | TGTGCCAGCAGCTTAGAGTATTCCCCCTCGAGGGAGCAGTACTTC
TRBJ2-1 | - | TRBV11-2 | once | CASSLTNEQFF | TGTGCCAGCAGCCTAACTAATGAGCAGTTCTTC
TRBJ2-1 | TRBD1 | TRBV19 | - | CASSILTGGIEDEQFF | TGTGCCAGTAGTATCCTCACAGGGGGCATCGAAGATGAGCAGTTCTTC
TRBJ2-1 | - | TRBV9 | - | CASSVGLVGNEQFF | TGTGCCAGCAGCGTAGGACTAGTGGGTAATGAGCAGTTCTTC
TRBJ1-4 | TRBD1 | TRBV7-9 | - | CASSYPRDRDPSAEKLFF | TGTGCCAGCAGTTACCCCCGGGACAGGGATCCCTCTGCGGAAAAACTGTTTTTT
TRBJ2-7 | - | TRBV19 | - | CASSKLGTYEQYF | TGTGCCAGTAGTAAACTCGGGACCTACGAGCAGTACTTC
TRBJ2-5 | - | TRBV5-6 | - | CASSLARDSGQETQYF | TGTGCCAGCAGCTTGGCACGGGACTCGGGACAAGAGACCCAGTACTTC
TRBJ1-4 | - | TRBV4-2 | few | CASSPQAWKEGEKLFF | TGTGCCAGCAGCCCCCAAGCGTGGAAGGAAGGCGAAAAACTGTTTTTT
TRBJ1-1 | - | TRBV30 | - | CAWSLDRPQAFF | TGTGCCTGGAGTCTTGACAGGCCCCAAGCTTTCTTT
TRBJ2-2 | - | TRBV30 | - | CAWSVELDGELFF | TGTGCCTGGAGTGTGGAGTTAGACGGGGAGCTGTTTTTT
TRBJ1-2 | TRBD1 | TRBV9 | once | CASSVGLGQGDLNYGYTF | TGTGCCAGCAGCGTAGGTTTGGGACAGGGGGACCTTAACTATGGCTACACCTTC
TRBJ2-7 | TRBD1 | TRBV24-1 | - | CATSDPGTGSYEQYF | TGTGCCACCAGTGACCCCGGGACAGGCTCCTACGAGCAGTACTTC
TRBJ2-2 | TRBD2 | TRBV19 | - | CASSIRGGATGELFF | TGTGCCAGTAGTATTCGGGGAGGGGCCACCGGGGAGCTGTTTTTT
TRBJ1-4 | - | TRBV5-1 | - | CASSLSYYRNEKLFF | TGCGCCAGCAGCTTGTCGTACTACCGAAATGAAAAACTGTTTTTT
TRBJ2-5 | TRBD2 | TRBV7-2 | - | CASSLVASGQETQYF | TGTGCCAGCAGCTTAGTGGCTAGCGGCCAAGAGACCCAGTACTTC
TRBJ2-7 | TRBD2 | TRBV28 | once | CASPPSGRSYEQYF | TGTGCCAGCCCCCCTAGCGGGAGAAGTTACGAGCAGTACTTC
TRBJ2-7 | TRBD1 | TRBV6-6 | - | CASSYAPTGLYEQYF | TGTGCCAGCAGTTACGCCCCGACAGGGCTGTACGAGCAGTACTTC
TRBJ2-1 | TRBD1 | TRBV7-2 | - | CASSIIRDRVQLVF | TGTGCCAGCAGCATAATCCGGGACAGGGTCCAATTGGTCTTC
TRBJ2-1 | TRBD2 | TRBV15 | - | CATSRGLAGGPEQFF | TGTGCCACCAGCAGAGGGCTAGCGGGAGGGCCTGAGCAGTTCTTC
TRBJ2-1 | - | TRBV4-2 | - | CASGPELGGMFF | TGTGCCAGCGGCCCGGAACTAGGGGGAATGTTCTTC
TRBJ2-5 | - | TRBV29-1 | - | CSVGQQVYQETQYF | TGCAGCGTTGGACAGCAGGTATATCAAGAGACCCAGTACTTC
TRBJ2-3 | - | TRBV7-2 | once | CASSANREGDTQYF | TGTGCCAGCAGCGCCAACAGGGAAGGGGATACGCAGTATTTT
TRBJ2-1 | TRBD2 | TRBV7-2 | - | CASSLDSGRGDNEQFF | TGTGCCAGCAGCTTAGATAGCGGGAGGGGGGACAATGAGCAGTTCTTC
TRBJ2-1 | - | TRBV7-3 | - | CASSRTVNEQFF | TGTGCCAGCAGTCGGACTGTGAATGAGCAGTTCTTC
TRBJ2-7 | - | TRBV19 | - | CASMSDSSYEQYF | TGTGCCAGTATGTCGGACAGTTCCTACGAGCAGTACTTC
TRBJ2-2 | TRBD1 | TRBV11-2 | - | CASSPTGTYTGELFF | TGTGCCAGCAGTCCGACAGGGACCTACACCGGGGAGCTGTTTTTT
TRBJ1-3 | - | TRBV28 | - | CASISRTVRNTIYF | TGTGCCAGTATCTCGCGGACAGTTCGAAACACCATATATTTT